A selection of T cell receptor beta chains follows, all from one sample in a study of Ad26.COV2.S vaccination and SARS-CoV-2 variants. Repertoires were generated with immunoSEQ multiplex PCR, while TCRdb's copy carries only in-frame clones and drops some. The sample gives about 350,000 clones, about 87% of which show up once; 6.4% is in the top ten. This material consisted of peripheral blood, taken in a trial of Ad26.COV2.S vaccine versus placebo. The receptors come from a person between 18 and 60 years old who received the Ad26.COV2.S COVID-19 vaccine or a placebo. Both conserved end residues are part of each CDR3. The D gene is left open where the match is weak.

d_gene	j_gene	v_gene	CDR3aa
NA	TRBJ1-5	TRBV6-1	CASSEGGGGQPQHF
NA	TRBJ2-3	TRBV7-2	CASSLAGSTSTDTQYF
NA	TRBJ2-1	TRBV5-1	CASSLTGASYNEQFF
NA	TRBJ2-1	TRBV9	CASSVGGLSSYNEQFF
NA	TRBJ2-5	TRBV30	CAWDSWSLGTQYF
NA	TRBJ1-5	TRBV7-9	CASSKGTGSNQPQHF
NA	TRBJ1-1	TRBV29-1	CSVAGDRWAFF
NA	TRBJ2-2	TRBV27	CASNQQGSPGELFF
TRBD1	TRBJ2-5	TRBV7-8	CASSLHRGGQETQYF
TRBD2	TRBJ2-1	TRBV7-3	CASSLKGTSGMSSYNEQFF
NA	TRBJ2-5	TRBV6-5	CASSWSRQVETQYF
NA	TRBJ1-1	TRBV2	CASILLNTEAFF
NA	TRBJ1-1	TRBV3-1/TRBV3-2	CASSLYGQRDTEAFF
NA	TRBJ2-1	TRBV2	CASRWGLSSYNEQFF
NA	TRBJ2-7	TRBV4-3	CASSQVYGSSHEQYF
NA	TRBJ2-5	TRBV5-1	CASSLAVGGIGETQYF
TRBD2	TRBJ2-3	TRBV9	CASSSSGGGTDTQYF
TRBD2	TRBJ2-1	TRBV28	CASTAGTSGVNEQFF
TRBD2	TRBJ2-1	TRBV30	CAWSTGRGGNEQFF
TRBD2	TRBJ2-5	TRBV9	CASSVRTSGSLETQYF
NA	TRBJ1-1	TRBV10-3	CAISVYPPGGNTEAFF
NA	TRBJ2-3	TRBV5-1	CASSLDPSTDTQYF
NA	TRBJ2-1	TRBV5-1	CASSPTTIAASYNEQFF
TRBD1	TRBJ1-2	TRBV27	CASKLGGTAYGYTF
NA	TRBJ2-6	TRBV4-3	CASSQDSGAGANVLTF
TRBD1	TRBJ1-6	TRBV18	CASSPRDSGSPLHF
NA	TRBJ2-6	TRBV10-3	CAISEPGEGTGANVLTF
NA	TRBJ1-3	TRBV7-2	CASSLGAISGNTIYF
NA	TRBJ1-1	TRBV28	CASSPPGSAAFF
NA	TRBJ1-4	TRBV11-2	CASSPWGQGEKLFF
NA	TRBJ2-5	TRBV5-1	CASSLRPREETQYF
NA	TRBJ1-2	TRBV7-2	CASSGPNWGYGYTF
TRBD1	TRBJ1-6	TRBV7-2	CASSSGQGANSPLHF
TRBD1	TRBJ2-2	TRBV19	CASSIRSKGAKSGELFF
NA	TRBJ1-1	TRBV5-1	CASSLGGQGTEAFF
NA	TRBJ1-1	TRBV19	CASSILGTEAFF
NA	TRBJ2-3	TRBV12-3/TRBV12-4	CASSWGTDTQYF
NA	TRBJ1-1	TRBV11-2	CASSLQGLTEAFF